This passage covers 2 T cell receptor beta chains from one sample sequenced in a study of T cells in localized non-small cell lung cancer. Assay: immunoSEQ multiplex PCR; the TCRdb copy retains only in-frame clones and omits some. The sample includes around 79,000 clones, over 60% of them seen just once. This material consisted of PBMCs, taken before any cancer treatment. The receptors originated from a man aged 40-75 years with stage II squamous cell lung carcinoma.

This rearrangement joins TRBV5-4 to TRBJ1-2; 9 nucleotides match TRBD1. Germline V gene data show CDR1 as SGHNT and CDR2 as YYREEE (reference sequence). J was trimmed by 2 bases and V by 4 bases; bases with no gene match: 6. The CDR3 has 15 residues. CDR3 bases: TGTGCCAGCAGCAGGGACAGGGCGGGCAACTATGGCTACACCTTC. Protein sequence: CASSRDRAGNYGYTF.

This rearrangement joins TRBV27 to TRBJ2-7; TRBD1 or TRBD2 may be the D gene (5 bases each). There are 17 residues in the CDR3. Germline CDR1 and CDR2: MNHEY and SMNVEV (reference sequence). With 5 bases removed from V and 0 bases from J, the gap between germline ends came to 20 bases. CDR3 coding DNA: TGTGCCAGCAGTCCCTGGGGAGACAGTGGGTCCTCCTACGAGCAGTACTTC. Translating gives CASSPWGDSGSSYEQYF.